The 28 T cell receptor beta chains listed next were all sequenced from one sample in a study of early T cells in non-severe SARS-CoV-2 infection. TCRdb passed the 5' RACE reads through MiXCR, listing each CDR3 protein once. The table shows 50,000 to 65,000 distinct CDR3 sequences, with about 10% occurring only once. The specimen was whole blood, collected at baseline. These receptors were obtained from an adult who was a healthcare worker with PCR-confirmed SARS-CoV-2 infection or an uninfected control (not recorded which).

Here the CDR3 reads CASSLGPIEQFF. The CDR3 DNA sequence: TGCGCCAGCAGCTTGGGACCCATCGAGCAGTTCTTC. The rearrangement joins TRBV5-1 to TRBJ2-1; D gene unclear. The CDR3 loop spans 12 amino acids. Trimming removed 0 bases from V and 10 bases from J, with 8 bases in between. Looked up from germline, CDR1 is SGHRS and CDR2 is YFSETQ.

This clonotype was picked up a small number of times. The chain uses TRBV20-1 and TRBJ2-7; TRBD1 matches at 9 bases. The ends lost 6 bases at V and 4 bases at J; junction bases unmatched: 10. CDR1 and CDR2 from the germline V gene are DFQATT and SNEGSKA (reference sequence). The CDR3 covers 14 residues. CDR3 DNA: TGCAGTGCCGCTCCGGGACAGGGCGTTTACGAGCAGTACTTC. Amino acids: CSAAPGQGVYEQYF.

The rearrangement links TRBV6-2 or TRBV6-3 to TRBJ1-6; a possible D gene is TRBD1 (5 bases). The CDR3 is 15 residues long. V lost 6 bases to trimming and J lost 7 bases, with 16 bases between them. CDR1 MNHEY and CDR2 SVGEGT come from the germline V gene. CDR3 protein: CASRIPRQSNSPLHF. CDR3 in DNA: TGTGCCAGCAGGATTCCCCGACAGTCCAATTCACCCCTCCACTTT.

The chain joins TRBV6-1 to TRBJ2-3; possible D gene TRBD1, 6 bases. The germline V gene encodes CDR1 MNHNS and CDR2 SASEGT. Trimming took 3 bases from V and 4 from J, leaving 8 bases between them. The CDR3 has 13 amino acids. Written as DNA, the CDR3 is TGTGCCAGCAGTGATACAGGGTCAGATACGCAGTATTTT. Translated, it gives CASSDTGSDTQYF.

The CDR3 region is CASSNGGVTYNEQFF. The CDR3 DNA follows: TGTGCCAGCAGCAACGGGGGAGTCACCTACAATGAGCAGTTCTTC. The rearrangement uses TRBV2 and TRBJ2-1; TRBD2 is a possible D gene (6 bases). In germline, CDR1 is SNHLY, CDR2 FYNNEI. V lost 6 bases to trimming and J lost 2 bases, with 14 bases between them. The CDR3 extends over 15 amino acids.

This clonotype has more than one count but fewer than ten. The chain employs TRBV12-3 or TRBV12-4 and TRBJ2-7, with TRBD1 identical over 10 bases. CDR3 length: 13 amino acids. V gave up 3 bases and J gave up 5 bases; unmatched junction bases: 1. This chain's CDR3 is CASSLGTGDEQYF. As DNA, the CDR3 is TGTGCCAGCAGTTTGGGGACAGGGGACGAGCAGTACTTC.

Many counts were recorded for this clonotype. V gene TRBV11-2 combines with J gene TRBJ2-3; D ambiguous. The CDR3 extends over 13 amino acids. V lost 5 bases to trimming and J lost 2 bases, with 8 bases between them. Germline CDR1 and CDR2: SGHAT and FQNNGV. The CDR3 DNA reads TGTGCCAGCAGCCTAGGACCCACAGATACGCAGTATTTT. Protein product: CASSLGPTDTQYF.

The chain has TRBV6-2 or TRBV6-3 and TRBJ1-1, with D unclear. The CDR3 length is 15 residues. With 0 bases removed from V and 4 bases from J, the gap between germline ends came to 12 bases. CDR1 and CDR2 from the germline V gene are MNHEY and SVGEGT. The CDR3 sequence: CASSYSIPLGTEAFF. In DNA, the CDR3 is TGTGCCAGCAGTTACTCGATTCCCCTGGGCACTGAAGCTTTCTTT.

This clonotype was seen only a few times. The chain carries TRBV12-3 or TRBV12-4 and TRBJ1-2; a possible D gene is TRBD1 (5 bases). V was shortened by 6 bases and J by 8 bases, with 10 bases between the two germline ends. CDR3 length equals 11 residues. The CDR3 nucleotides are TGTGCCAGCAGCCTCGGGGACGGCTACACCTTC. It is translated as CASSLGDGYTF.

This chain connects TRBV5-1 to TRBJ2-3; maybe TRBD1 (5 bases). V was trimmed by 5 bases and J by 1 base, leaving 11 bases between them. The CDR3 sequence is 14 residues long. Germline V gene data show CDR1 as SGHRS and CDR2 as YFSETQ. The CDR3 DNA reads as TGCGCCAGCAGACAGGCGTACCGCACAGATACGCAGTATTTT. This gives the protein CASRQAYRTDTQYF. The complete variable domain, with remaining parts taken from reference TRBV5-1 and TRBJ2-3, reads KAGVTQTPRYLIKTRGQQVTLSCSPISGHRSVSWYQQTPGQGLQFLFEYFSETQRNKGNFPGRFSGRQFSNSRSEMNVSTLELGDSALYLCASRQAYRTDTQYFGPGTRLTVL.

This clonotype was seen a handful of times. This chain links TRBV2 with TRBJ2-7; TRBD1 aligns across 7 bases. The CDR3 extends over 14 amino acids. Germline loops: CDR1 SNHLY, CDR2 FYNNEI. J gave up 3 bases and V 7 bases, and 9 bases lay outside the gene matches. Here the CDR3 reads CASKDPGQIYEQYF. The CDR3 nucleotides are TGTGCCAGCAAAGATCCGGGACAGATCTACGAGCAGTACTTC.

This clonotype was detected many times. The chain recombines TRBV7-9 with TRBJ1-1, with 8 bases aligning to TRBD1. Trimming removed 5 bases from V and 6 bases from J; junction bases left unmatched: 11. Germline CDR1 is SEHNR and CDR2 is FQNEAQ (reference sequence). The CDR3 length is 15 residues. The CDR3 nucleotides are TGTGCCAGCAGCCCGGCCAGGGGGCCTTTCGCTGAAGCTTTCTTT. It translates to CASSPARGPFAEAFF. The whole variable domain, remainder taken from reference TRBV7-9 and TRBJ1-1, is DTGVSQNPRHKITKRGQNVTFRCDPISEHNRLYWYRQTLGQGPEFLTYFQNEAQLEKSRLLSDRFSAERPKGSFSTLEIQRTEQGDSAMYLCASSPARGPFAEAFFGQGTRLTVV.

CDR3 region: CASSPRGLGGGTYNEQFF. The CDR3, as DNA: TGTGCCAGCAGCCCACGGGGCTTGGGCGGGGGAACCTACAATGAGCAGTTCTTC. V gene TRBV9 combines with J gene TRBJ2-1; 7 bases align to TRBD2. CDR1 and CDR2 from the germline V gene are SGDLS and YYNGEE. This CDR3 spans 18 amino acids. The V and J ends lost 4 bases and 2 bases, in that order; junction bases with no gene match: 15.

This clonotype was found a few times. The V gene is TRBV9, the J gene TRBJ2-3; D is uncertain. The CDR3 length is 14 residues. Trimming took 3 bases from V and 5 from J, leaving 13 bases between them. Germline CDR1 and CDR2: SGDLS and YYNGEE. The CDR3 sequence: CASSGRLLGDTQYF. DNA for the CDR3: TGTGCCAGCAGCGGCCGACTCTTGGGAGATACGCAGTATTTT.

The table lists this clonotype with many counts. This chain uses TRBV10-3 with TRBJ1-1, with D perhaps TRBD1 (6 bases). This CDR3 is 11 amino acids long. With 9 bases removed from V and 4 bases from J, the gap between germline ends came to 9 bases. Germline loops: CDR1 ENHRY, CDR2 SYGVKD. In nucleotides, the CDR3 is TGTGCCATAGGAGGGGGCACTGAAGCTTTCTTT. Amino acid sequence: CAIGGGTEAFF.

The genes are TRBV5-1 and TRBJ1-2; D not certain. The V gene lost 4 bases and the J gene lost 6 bases, with 22 bases spanning the gap. Germline V gives CDR1 SGHRS, CDR2 YFSETQ. This CDR3 has 16 residues. CDR3 loop: CASSLFDAPGRDGYTF. The CDR3 coding sequence is TGCGCCAGCAGCCTCTTTGACGCTCCCGGTCGGGATGGCTACACCTTC. The full variable domain, rest sourced from reference TRBV5-1 and TRBJ1-2, is KAGVTQTPRYLIKTRGQQVTLSCSPISGHRSVSWYQQTPGQGLQFLFEYFSETQRNKGNFPGRFSGRQFSNSRSEMNVSTLELGDSALYLCASSLFDAPGRDGYTFGSGTRLTVV.

This clonotype was found a few times. The chain uses TRBV5-4 and TRBJ1-3, with 7 bases that match TRBD1. The V segment lost 4 bases and the J segment 0 bases; nucleotides outside the gene matches: 7. Germline values: CDR1 SGHNT, CDR2 YYREEE (reference sequence). CDR3 size: 16 residues. CDR3 protein: CASSVQGTSSGNTIYF. The CDR3 DNA reads as TGTGCCAGCAGCGTACAGGGGACGAGCTCTGGAAACACCATATATTTT.

This clonotype was seen only once. The chain links TRBV5-1 to TRBJ1-1; tentative D call: TRBD1 (5 bases). Germline CDR1 and CDR2: SGHRS and YFSETQ. The CDR3 is made up of 14 amino acids. With 1 base removed from V and 7 bases from J, the gap between germline ends came to 14 bases. The chain's CDR3 is CASSLWATTGEAFF. In DNA form, the CDR3 reads TGCGCCAGCAGCTTGTGGGCAACAACAGGTGAAGCTTTCTTT.

The chain couples TRBV7-9 to TRBJ1-2, with a tentative D call TRBD1 (6 bases). V lost 0 bases and J lost 7, with 15 bases in between. The CDR3 length is 15 residues. The germline CDR1 and CDR2 sequences are SEHNR and FQNEAQ (reference sequence). This CDR3 reads CASSLAAGDPGGYTF. The CDR3 DNA reads TGTGCCAGCAGCTTAGCAGCAGGGGACCCCGGTGGCTACACCTTC.

This chain links TRBV7-9 with TRBJ2-7, with 8 nucleotides matching TRBD1. V was pared by 5 bases and J by 6 bases, with 9 bases of the junction left unmatched. CDR1 and CDR2 from the germline V gene are SEHNR and FQNEAQ (reference sequence). CDR3 length: 14 amino acids. The CDR3 sequence is CASSPRTGQGEQYF. Here the CDR3 DNA reads TGTGCCAGCAGCCCTAGGACAGGGCAGGGCGAGCAGTACTTC.

The chain carries TRBV2 and TRBJ2-1; tentatively, D is TRBD1 (5 bases). The CDR3 sequence is 12 residues long. Trimming cost V 1 base and J 8 bases, with 6 bases left between them. Germline V gene sequence: CDR1 SNHLY, CDR2 FYNNEI. The CDR3 region is CASSEVGHEQFF. The CDR3, as DNA: TGTGCCAGCAGTGAAGTGGGGCATGAGCAGTTCTTC.

This sequence joins TRBV12-3 or TRBV12-4 and TRBJ2-7, with 8 positions matching TRBD1. V was clipped by 6 bases and J by 0 bases; unmatched bases: 7. This CDR3 has 15 residues. As DNA, the CDR3 is TGTGCCAGCAGCTCAGGGGGCGGATTCTCCTACGAGCAGTACTTC. Protein product: CASSSGGGFSYEQYF.

This clonotype was counted a few times. V and J are TRBV7-9 and TRBJ2-1, with 9 positions matching TRBD1. The CDR3 is 16 amino acids. V was pared by 5 bases and J by 4 bases, with 9 bases of the junction left unmatched. CDR1 is SEHNR, CDR2 FQNEAQ, per germline (reference sequence). The CDR3 DNA follows: TGTGCCAGCAGCCACGCCGGGACAGGGAGTTACAATGAGCAGTTCTTC. Encoded protein: CASSHAGTGSYNEQFF.

V is TRBV5-1 and J is TRBJ1-1; D gene unclear. This CDR3 comprises 15 residues. V lost 0 bases, J lost 2 bases, and 11 bases lay in between. Germline V gene sequence: CDR1 SGHRS, CDR2 YFSETQ. The CDR3 loop is CASSLELAGNTEAFF. The CDR3 DNA sequence: TGCGCCAGCAGCTTGGAGTTGGCAGGAAACACTGAAGCTTTCTTT. Looking up the rest from reference TRBV5-1 and TRBJ1-1 gives the full variable domain: KAGVTQTPRYLIKTRGQQVTLSCSPISGHRSVSWYQQTPGQGLQFLFEYFSETQRNKGNFPGRFSGRQFSNSRSEMNVSTLELGDSALYLCASSLELAGNTEAFFGQGTRLTVV.

This clonotype has a count of ten or more. The V and J genes are TRBV4-2 and TRBJ2-5; 10 nucleotides match TRBD1. Unmatched junction bases numbered 2, after V lost 4 bases and J lost 3 bases. Germline V gene data show CDR1 as LGHNA and CDR2 as YNFKEQ. The CDR3 runs to 14 residues. Written as DNA, the CDR3 is TGTGCCAGCAGCCTAGGGACAGGGGAAGAGACCCAGTACTTC. It is translated as CASSLGTGEETQYF.

This clonotype was counted once. The V and J genes are TRBV4-1 and TRBJ2-7; D is perhaps TRBD1 (5 bases). This CDR3 region has 14 residues. Looked up from germline, CDR1 is MGHRA and CDR2 is YSYEKL. Trimming removed 0 bases at V and 4 bases at J, with 10 bases between. The CDR3 loop is CASSQDGQGYEQYF. The CDR3 DNA reads TGCGCCAGCAGCCAAGATGGCCAGGGATACGAGCAGTACTTC.

This clonotype was counted a few times. This chain links TRBV6-2 or TRBV6-3 with TRBJ2-5; 7 bases match TRBD1. Germline CDR1 and CDR2: MNHEY and SVGEGT. V lost 6 bases and J lost 7; bases outside the gene matches: 17. The length of the CDR3 is 16 residues. Here the CDR3 reads CASRRVSPGTERTQYF. For the CDR3, the DNA is TGTGCCAGCAGAAGGGTTAGCCCGGGGACAGAGCGGACCCAGTACTTC.

This clonotype was seen a few times. The rearrangement uses TRBV27 and TRBJ2-1; D is undetermined. V lost 5 bases and J lost 9, with 11 bases in between. Germline V gene lookup returns CDR1 MNHEY and CDR2 SMNVEV (reference sequence). CDR3 length equals 12 residues. The CDR3 DNA sequence: TGTGCCAGCAGTCCCAGCTGGGGTGAGCAGTTCTTC. This translates into CASSPSWGEQFF.